This is a list of T cell receptor beta chains from one sample in a study of technical replicates of blood from a few donors. TCRdb's table, derived via immunoSEQ multiplex PCR, lists solely in-frame clones and lacks some. The profile covers some 77,000 clones, with roughly 90% appearing a single time and 0.39% taken by the ten largest. Sequencing was carried out using T cells isolated from PBMCs. Every receptor here comes from a human donor in good health. Both conserved end residues are part of each CDR3. A D gene is named only where the DNA matches it firmly. Rows may omit the clone size; those that give it use once, few, many or a size class.

d_gene: TRBD1; abundance: NA; v_gene: TRBV7-2; j_gene: TRBJ1-5; CDR3aa: CASSLQTGVNFQPQHF; CDR3nt: TGTGCCAGCAGCCTCCAGACAGGGGTAAATTTTCAGCCCCAGCATTTT
d_gene: TRBD1; abundance: NA; v_gene: TRBV6-1; j_gene: TRBJ2-2; CDR3aa: CASRTGPANTGELFF; CDR3nt: TGTGCCAGCAGGACAGGGCCCGCGAACACCGGGGAGCTGTTTTTT
d_gene: NA; abundance: NA; v_gene: TRBV9; j_gene: TRBJ2-2; CDR3aa: CASSPPEGGTGELFF; CDR3nt: TGTGCCAGCAGCCCTCCGGAGGGCGGGACCGGGGAGCTGTTTTTT
d_gene: NA; abundance: NA; v_gene: TRBV6-1; j_gene: TRBJ1-4; CDR3aa: CASSTGWVEKLFF; CDR3nt: TGTGCCAGCAGTACAGGGTGGGTTGAAAAACTGTTTTTT
d_gene: TRBD2; abundance: NA; v_gene: TRBV19; j_gene: TRBJ2-1; CDR3aa: CASSWTSVGDEQFF; CDR3nt: TGTGCCAGTAGTTGGACTAGCGTCGGCGATGAGCAGTTCTTC
d_gene: TRBD1; abundance: NA; v_gene: TRBV11-1; j_gene: TRBJ1-1; CDR3aa: CASSPRERRTGGSEAFF; CDR3nt: TGTGCCAGCAGCCCCAGGGAGCGTCGCACAGGGGGCTCTGAAGCTTTCTTT
d_gene: TRBD1; abundance: NA; v_gene: TRBV28; j_gene: TRBJ2-1; CDR3aa: CASSDLTGWHEQFF; CDR3nt: TGTGCCAGCAGTGATTTGACAGGGTGGCATGAGCAGTTCTTC
d_gene: NA; abundance: NA; v_gene: TRBV19; j_gene: TRBJ2-7; CDR3aa: CASTGEGVHEQYF; CDR3nt: TGTGCCAGTACCGGAGAAGGGGTCCACGAGCAGTACTTC
d_gene: TRBD2; abundance: once; v_gene: TRBV28; j_gene: TRBJ2-3; CDR3aa: CASRYPGLSYTQYF; CDR3nt: TGTGCCAGCAGGTATCCGGGACTAAGTTATACGCAGTATTTT
d_gene: NA; abundance: NA; v_gene: TRBV7-3; j_gene: TRBJ1-1; CDR3aa: CASSLDHMNTEAFF; CDR3nt: TGTGCCAGCAGCTTAGATCACATGAACACTGAAGCTTTCTTT
d_gene: NA; abundance: once; v_gene: TRBV5-6; j_gene: TRBJ2-5; CDR3aa: CASLSRGKETQYF; CDR3nt: TGTGCCAGCTTATCGAGGGGGAAAGAGACCCAGTACTTC
d_gene: TRBD1; abundance: NA; v_gene: TRBV19; j_gene: TRBJ1-2; CDR3aa: CASSENRGLGGYTF; CDR3nt: TGTGCCAGTAGTGAAAACAGGGGGCTGGGCGGCTACACCTTC
d_gene: NA; abundance: few; v_gene: TRBV19; j_gene: TRBJ2-3; CDR3aa: CASSIGKGTDTQYF; CDR3nt: TGTGCCAGTAGTATAGGGAAGGGGACAGATACGCAGTATTTT
d_gene: TRBD2; abundance: NA; v_gene: TRBV6-1; j_gene: TRBJ2-3; CDR3aa: CASSVTSGDTDTQYF; CDR3nt: TGTGCCAGCAGTGTGACTAGCGGGGACACAGATACGCAGTATTTT
d_gene: TRBD2; abundance: NA; v_gene: TRBV5-4; j_gene: TRBJ2-1; CDR3aa: CASSLATSGVISGQFF; CDR3nt: TGTGCCAGCAGCTTGGCTACTAGCGGGGTGATTAGTGGGCAGTTCTTC
d_gene: NA; abundance: NA; v_gene: TRBV6-6; j_gene: TRBJ1-4; CDR3aa: CASSLKGYEKLFF; CDR3nt: TGTGCCAGCAGTTTGAAGGGGTATGAAAAACTGTTTTTT
d_gene: NA; abundance: once; v_gene: TRBV7-2; j_gene: TRBJ2-3; CDR3aa: CASSLQGTDTQYF; CDR3nt: TGTGCCAGCAGCTTACAGGGCACAGATACGCAGTATTTT
d_gene: TRBD2; abundance: NA; v_gene: TRBV27; j_gene: TRBJ2-7; CDR3aa: CASRVSGRVGYEQYF; CDR3nt: TGTGCCAGCAGGGTAAGCGGGAGGGTAGGCTACGAGCAGTACTTC
d_gene: NA; abundance: NA; v_gene: TRBV7-9; j_gene: TRBJ2-6; CDR3aa: CASRIGRRAGANVLTF; CDR3nt: TGTGCCAGCAGAATAGGGCGGCGGGCTGGGGCCAACGTCCTGACTTTC
d_gene: NA; abundance: NA; v_gene: TRBV9; j_gene: TRBJ1-4; CDR3aa: CASSGGQSTNEKLFF; CDR3nt: TGTGCCAGCAGCGGTGGACAGTCAACTAATGAAAAACTGTTTTTT
d_gene: NA; abundance: NA; v_gene: TRBV19; j_gene: TRBJ2-2; CDR3aa: CASSIGLSTNTGELFF; CDR3nt: TGTGCCAGTAGTATAGGTCTAAGTACGAACACCGGGGAGCTGTTTTTT
d_gene: NA; abundance: once; v_gene: TRBV2; j_gene: TRBJ2-2; CDR3aa: CASFGGGADTGELFF; CDR3nt: TGTGCCAGCTTTGGCGGGGGCGCGGACACCGGGGAGCTGTTTTTT
d_gene: NA; abundance: NA; v_gene: TRBV28; j_gene: TRBJ1-1; CDR3aa: CASKEQTTEAFF; CDR3nt: TGTGCCAGCAAGGAGCAAACGACTGAAGCTTTCTTT
d_gene: NA; abundance: NA; v_gene: TRBV11-2; j_gene: TRBJ2-3; CDR3aa: CASSFFSFLADSTDTQYF; CDR3nt: TGTGCCAGCAGCTTTTTCTCATTCTTGGCGGATAGCACAGATACGCAGTATTTT
d_gene: NA; abundance: NA; v_gene: TRBV28; j_gene: TRBJ2-2; CDR3aa: CATGMRAWELFF; CDR3nt: TGTGCCACCGGGATGAGGGCCTGGGAGCTGTTTTTT
d_gene: TRBD2; abundance: NA; v_gene: TRBV11-2; j_gene: TRBJ2-3; CDR3aa: CASSLTAAGGPDTQYF; CDR3nt: TGTGCCAGCAGCTTAACTGCAGCGGGAGGTCCGGATACGCAGTATTTT
d_gene: TRBD1; abundance: NA; v_gene: TRBV9; j_gene: TRBJ1-2; CDR3aa: CASSVGTGWGYTF; CDR3nt: TGTGCCAGCAGCGTAGGGACAGGGTGGGGCTACACCTTC
d_gene: NA; abundance: NA; v_gene: TRBV7-3; j_gene: TRBJ2-1; CDR3aa: CASSFLPGTPAYNEQFF; CDR3nt: TGTGCCAGCAGCTTCCTCCCTGGGACTCCGGCCTACAATGAGCAGTTCTTC
d_gene: NA; abundance: once; v_gene: TRBV7-6; j_gene: TRBJ2-2; CDR3aa: CASSSARGGTGELFF; CDR3nt: TGTGCCAGCAGCTCAGCAAGGGGGGGGACCGGGGAGCTGTTTTTT
d_gene: NA; abundance: NA; v_gene: TRBV7-3; j_gene: TRBJ2-1; CDR3aa: CASSLNPGGTYNEQFF; CDR3nt: TGTGCCAGCAGCTTAAATCCTGGCGGGACCTACAATGAGCAGTTCTTC
d_gene: NA; abundance: NA; v_gene: TRBV4-1; j_gene: TRBJ2-5; CDR3aa: CASSLYGSRETQYF; CDR3nt: TGCGCCAGCAGCCTGTACGGGAGTCGAGAGACCCAGTACTTC
d_gene: TRBD1; abundance: NA; v_gene: TRBV2; j_gene: TRBJ1-2; CDR3aa: CATAPGTGSYGYTF; CDR3nt: TGTGCCACCGCCCCCGGGACAGGGTCCTATGGCTACACCTTC